This T cell receptor beta chain was profiled in a study of control samples from healthy donors and cancer patients. Trimming left V 2 bases short and J 3 bases short, with 12 bases between. The CDR3 sequence is 15 residues long. Looked up from germline, CDR1 is SEHNR and CDR2 is FQNEAQ (reference sequence). Sequencing used immunoSEQ multiplex PCR; TCRdb keeps in-frame clones, though not all of them. This table has some 120,000 clones, 87% appearing once. This chain links TRBV7-9 with TRBJ2-3; either TRBD1 or TRBD2 may fit D (5 bases each). This clonotype originated in a man aged 30 to 39 in good health. The specimen was blood. CDR3 in amino acids: CASSLRGAGTDTQYF. CDR3 sequence (DNA): TGTGCCAGCAGCTTACGAGGGGCGGGTACAGATACGCAGTATTTT.